The rows below give T cell receptor beta chains drawn from one sample of a study of T cell responses to AZD1222 COVID-19 vaccine. Here immunoSEQ multiplex PCR was the method, and the copy in TCRdb shows in-frame clones only, minus some. The sample holds around 63,000 clones, about 85% seen once. Sequenced material: peripheral blood, taken on day 0 of AZD1222 vaccination. Source of these receptors: an adult in good health. The CDR3 runs from the conserved cysteine through the conserved F or W. Each record gives: CDR3 DNA, CDR3 protein, J gene, V gene, clone size, D gene. The D gene is left open where the match is weak. Where a row states a size, it is once, few, many or the class of an expanded clone; other rows omit it.

CDR3 DNA: TGTGCCAGCAGCGTCGACACCGGCTTAGGGGAGCTGTTTTTT
CDR3 protein: CASSVDTGLGELFF
J gene: TRBJ2-2
V gene: TRBV5-4
clone size: -
D gene: -

CDR3 DNA: TGTGCCATCAGTGGCTTCGGGGCAACAGGGGGCAATGAGCAGTTCTTC
CDR3 protein: CAISGFGATGGNEQFF
J gene: TRBJ2-1
V gene: TRBV10-3
clone size: -
D gene: TRBD1

CDR3 DNA: TGTGCCAGCAGCTTACAACAGGGGAACACTGAAGCTTTCTTT
CDR3 protein: CASSLQQGNTEAFF
J gene: TRBJ1-1
V gene: TRBV7-9
clone size: -
D gene: -

CDR3 DNA: TGTGCCAGCAGACTTAGGGGACAGGGGGCGAACACCGGGGAGCTGTTTTTT
CDR3 protein: CASRLRGQGANTGELFF
J gene: TRBJ2-2
V gene: TRBV7-2
clone size: -
D gene: TRBD1

CDR3 DNA: TGTGCCAGCAGCATGACAGGGGTGAACACTGAAGCTTTCTTT
CDR3 protein: CASSMTGVNTEAFF
J gene: TRBJ1-1
V gene: TRBV6-5
clone size: -
D gene: TRBD1

CDR3 DNA: TGTGCCAGCAGCTTAGGAACACTCACTGAAGCTTTCTTT
CDR3 protein: CASSLGTLTEAFF
J gene: TRBJ1-1
V gene: TRBV7-8
clone size: once
D gene: -

CDR3 DNA: TGTGCCAGCAGCCGGGACAGGGGTTACGAGCAGTACTTC
CDR3 protein: CASSRDRGYEQYF
J gene: TRBJ2-7
V gene: TRBV6-5
clone size: -
D gene: TRBD1

CDR3 DNA: TGTGCCAGCAGCTTGCAGGGGGCCCGCTCTGGAAACACCATATATTTT
CDR3 protein: CASSLQGARSGNTIYF
J gene: TRBJ1-3
V gene: TRBV5-4
clone size: once
D gene: TRBD1

CDR3 DNA: TGTGCCAGTACCCCGGGGGGACCGACTGCTAGCAATCAGCCCCAGCATTTT
CDR3 protein: CASTPGGPTASNQPQHF
J gene: TRBJ1-5
V gene: TRBV19
clone size: -
D gene: -

CDR3 DNA: TGTGCCAGCAGCTCGGACAGGGGACCCCAAGAGACCCAGTACTTC
CDR3 protein: CASSSDRGPQETQYF
J gene: TRBJ2-5
V gene: TRBV11-3
clone size: -
D gene: TRBD1

CDR3 DNA: TGTGCCACCAGCCGGGGTAACCAAGAGACCCAGTACTTC
CDR3 protein: CATSRGNQETQYF
J gene: TRBJ2-5
V gene: TRBV15
clone size: -
D gene: -

CDR3 DNA: TGTGCCAGCAGCTTAGGATTGGAACTAGCGGGGGAAAGTTCCACAGATACGCAGTATTTT
CDR3 protein: CASSLGLELAGESSTDTQYF
J gene: TRBJ2-3
V gene: TRBV11-3
clone size: -
D gene: TRBD2

CDR3 DNA: TGTGCCAGCAGTCCGTATCCCGGGGCCTTCTATGGCTACACCTTC
CDR3 protein: CASSPYPGAFYGYTF
J gene: TRBJ1-2
V gene: TRBV27
clone size: -
D gene: -

CDR3 DNA: TGTGCCAGCAGCCAAGGTGGCCGTATACAGGGAAAAGGCTACACCTTC
CDR3 protein: CASSQGGRIQGKGYTF
J gene: TRBJ1-2
V gene: TRBV14
clone size: -
D gene: -

CDR3 DNA: TGTGCCAGCAGCTCGAACTCGCTCGGGAGCGGGACTGAAGCTTTCTTT
CDR3 protein: CASSSNSLGSGTEAFF
J gene: TRBJ1-1
V gene: TRBV7-6
clone size: -
D gene: -

CDR3 DNA: TGTGCCAGCAGTTTTCATCCAACCGGGGAGCTGTTTTTT
CDR3 protein: CASSFHPTGELFF
J gene: TRBJ2-2
V gene: TRBV27
clone size: -
D gene: -

CDR3 DNA: TGTGCCATCAGTGAGTCCTACAGGGCCCACGAGCAGTACTTC
CDR3 protein: CAISESYRAHEQYF
J gene: TRBJ2-7
V gene: TRBV10-3
clone size: -
D gene: -

CDR3 DNA: TGCGCCAGCAGTCCCCAGGGTAACACCGGGGAGCTGTTTTTT
CDR3 protein: CASSPQGNTGELFF
J gene: TRBJ2-2
V gene: TRBV5-1
clone size: -
D gene: -

CDR3 DNA: TGTGCCAGCTCCGGGACAGGGAGAAGCTACACCTTC
CDR3 protein: CASSGTGRSYTF
J gene: TRBJ1-2
V gene: TRBV12-3/TRBV12-4
clone size: -
D gene: TRBD1

CDR3 DNA: TGTGCCAGCAGTTACTCAATCGGTCGGGGGGCTGAAGCTTTCTTT
CDR3 protein: CASSYSIGRGAEAFF
J gene: TRBJ1-1
V gene: TRBV6-6
clone size: -
D gene: -

CDR3 DNA: TGTGCCAGCAGCCCACGACTGGGCGGAATAACGAACACCGGGGAGCTGTTTTTT
CDR3 protein: CASSPRLGGITNTGELFF
J gene: TRBJ2-2
V gene: TRBV11-2
clone size: -
D gene: -

CDR3 DNA: TGTGCCAGTAGTATTGGGACAGCATATGGCTACACCTTC
CDR3 protein: CASSIGTAYGYTF
J gene: TRBJ1-2
V gene: TRBV19
clone size: once
D gene: TRBD1

CDR3 DNA: TGTGCCAGCAGCTTGGACGGCAGAGACACCGGGGAGCTGTTTTTT
CDR3 protein: CASSLDGRDTGELFF
J gene: TRBJ2-2
V gene: TRBV5-4
clone size: -
D gene: -

CDR3 DNA: TGTGCCAGCAGCGGGCCATGGGTGATGAACACTGAAGCTTTCTTT
CDR3 protein: CASSGPWVMNTEAFF
J gene: TRBJ1-1
V gene: TRBV9
clone size: -
D gene: -

CDR3 DNA: TGTGCCAGCAGCGTAGCAGACCCGGGGTACGAGCAGTACTTC
CDR3 protein: CASSVADPGYEQYF
J gene: TRBJ2-7
V gene: TRBV9
clone size: -
D gene: -

CDR3 DNA: TGTGCCAGCAGGACAGGAGTGGGAGTAACCGGGGAGCTGTTTTTT
CDR3 protein: CASRTGVGVTGELFF
J gene: TRBJ2-2
V gene: TRBV2
clone size: once
D gene: -

CDR3 DNA: TGTGCCAGTAGTAGAGGGGGGCGATTCGATGAGCAGTTCTTC
CDR3 protein: CASSRGGRFDEQFF
J gene: TRBJ2-1
V gene: TRBV19
clone size: -
D gene: -

CDR3 DNA: TGTGCCAGCAGCAAAGAGGGGGGGAGGATACCTACCTACGAGCAGTACTTC
CDR3 protein: CASSKEGGRIPTYEQYF
J gene: TRBJ2-7
V gene: TRBV21-1
clone size: -
D gene: -

CDR3 DNA: TGTGCCAGCAGCTTAGCCCCCCGTCAAAGCAATCAGCCCCAGCATTTT
CDR3 protein: CASSLAPRQSNQPQHF
J gene: TRBJ1-5
V gene: TRBV7-8
clone size: -
D gene: -

CDR3 DNA: TGTGCCAGCAGCTTACAGGGTTTCGGAAACACCATATATTTT
CDR3 protein: CASSLQGFGNTIYF
J gene: TRBJ1-3
V gene: TRBV7-8
clone size: -
D gene: -

CDR3 DNA: TGCGCCAGCAGCTTGTTGACTAGCGGGGGCTCCCAAGAGACCCAGTACTTC
CDR3 protein: CASSLLTSGGSQETQYF
J gene: TRBJ2-5
V gene: TRBV5-1
clone size: -
D gene: TRBD2

CDR3 DNA: TGTGCCAGCAGTTTGGGGGGTTGGTGGGGGGAGCTGTTTTTT
CDR3 protein: CASSLGGWWGELFF
J gene: TRBJ2-2
V gene: TRBV28
clone size: once
D gene: -

CDR3 DNA: TGTGCCAGCAGCGCCGGACGGTCCTATAATTCACCCCTCCACTTT
CDR3 protein: CASSAGRSYNSPLHF
J gene: TRBJ1-6
V gene: TRBV9
clone size: -
D gene: -

CDR3 DNA: TGTGCCAGCAGCTTAGGAACTAGCGGGGCCCAAGAGACCCAGTACTTC
CDR3 protein: CASSLGTSGAQETQYF
J gene: TRBJ2-5
V gene: TRBV11-2
clone size: -
D gene: TRBD2

CDR3 DNA: TGTGCCAGCAGTCCCCCGGGAAGCGATAAGGCTTTCTTT
CDR3 protein: CASSPPGSDKAFF
J gene: TRBJ1-1
V gene: TRBV12-3/TRBV12-4
clone size: once
D gene: -

CDR3 DNA: TGTGCCAGCAGCTCCCGGGACGGCGAGGAAAAACTGTTTTTT
CDR3 protein: CASSSRDGEEKLFF
J gene: TRBJ1-4
V gene: TRBV5-4
clone size: -
D gene: -

CDR3 DNA: TGTGCCAGTAGTATAGGGGGCGGCGAGCAGTACTTC
CDR3 protein: CASSIGGGEQYF
J gene: TRBJ2-7
V gene: TRBV19
clone size: -
D gene: -

CDR3 DNA: TGTGCCAGCAGCTCTGGGGGGCCCACCGGGGAGCTGTTTTTT
CDR3 protein: CASSSGGPTGELFF
J gene: TRBJ2-2
V gene: TRBV5-6
clone size: once
D gene: -

CDR3 DNA: TGTGCCAGCAGCCAAGATAGGGCCCTGGGGGGACCTAACTATGGCTACACCTTC
CDR3 protein: CASSQDRALGGPNYGYTF
J gene: TRBJ1-2
V gene: TRBV3-1/TRBV3-2
clone size: -
D gene: -

CDR3 DNA: TGTGCCAGCAGTGAAGTCCCAGCGGGGGGGGCAGATACGCAGTATTTT
CDR3 protein: CASSEVPAGGADTQYF
J gene: TRBJ2-3
V gene: TRBV6-1
clone size: -
D gene: TRBD2

CDR3 DNA: TGTGCCAGCAGCTCCGATAGCAATCAGCCCCAGCATTTT
CDR3 protein: CASSSDSNQPQHF
J gene: TRBJ1-5
V gene: TRBV5-4
clone size: -
D gene: -

CDR3 DNA: TGTGCCAGCAGCATAGATAGGGGCTGGGCTTTCTTT
CDR3 protein: CASSIDRGWAFF
J gene: TRBJ1-1
V gene: TRBV6-4
clone size: -
D gene: -

CDR3 DNA: TGCGCCAGCAGCCATGGCCAGGGGGCCTACGAGCAGTACTTC
CDR3 protein: CASSHGQGAYEQYF
J gene: TRBJ2-7
V gene: TRBV4-1
clone size: -
D gene: TRBD1

CDR3 DNA: TGTGCCAGCAGCGGGGGACAGCTAAGGCCCCCGTATGGCTACACCTTC
CDR3 protein: CASSGGQLRPPYGYTF
J gene: TRBJ1-2
V gene: TRBV5-4
clone size: -
D gene: TRBD1

CDR3 DNA: TGTGCCAGCAGCGTAGTTGGGAGGGGAAATGAGCAGTTCTTC
CDR3 protein: CASSVVGRGNEQFF
J gene: TRBJ2-1
V gene: TRBV9
clone size: -
D gene: TRBD2

CDR3 DNA: TGTGCCTGGCAGGCCCTTACTAATGAAAAACTGTTTTTT
CDR3 protein: CAWQALTNEKLFF
J gene: TRBJ1-4
V gene: TRBV30
clone size: -
D gene: -

CDR3 DNA: TGTGCCAGCAGTTACTCGGAAATAGCTAACTATGGCTACACCTTC
CDR3 protein: CASSYSEIANYGYTF
J gene: TRBJ1-2
V gene: TRBV6-5
clone size: -
D gene: -

CDR3 DNA: TGTGCCAGCAGCCCCTTGAACCCTTTGTCGTGCTTC
CDR3 protein: CASSPLNPLSCF
J gene: TRBJ2-4
V gene: TRBV7-3
clone size: -
D gene: -

CDR3 DNA: TGTGCCAGCAGCTATCTCCGTGTAACCGGGGAGCTGTTTTTT
CDR3 protein: CASSYLRVTGELFF
J gene: TRBJ2-2
V gene: TRBV11-2
clone size: -
D gene: -

CDR3 DNA: TGTGCCAGCTCACCTACGGGACAGGGACTTCGGCTGAACACTGAAGCTTTCTTT
CDR3 protein: CASSPTGQGLRLNTEAFF
J gene: TRBJ1-1
V gene: TRBV18
clone size: -
D gene: TRBD1

CDR3 DNA: TGTGCCAGCAGTGCCGATCGGACAGGGCAGTACGAGCAGTACTTC
CDR3 protein: CASSADRTGQYEQYF
J gene: TRBJ2-7
V gene: TRBV25-1
clone size: -
D gene: TRBD1

CDR3 DNA: TGTGCCAGCAGCGTAGTTGCGGGGGGGCCTGGGCAAGAGACCCAGTACTTC
CDR3 protein: CASSVVAGGPGQETQYF
J gene: TRBJ2-5
V gene: TRBV9
clone size: -
D gene: TRBD2